This TCR beta chain was sequenced during a study of shared clonotypes between healthy human individuals. Looking at the study overall: Three plates each covered CD4 naive and memory; CD8 naive two, CD8 memory one.

The CDR3 has 15 residues. Trimming cost V 5 bases and J 6 bases; bases outside gene matches: 7. The germline V gene has CDR1 SGHAT and CDR2 FQNNGV. TCRdb's table, derived via immunoSEQ multiplex PCR, lists solely in-frame clones and lacks some. This sample has roughly 500,000 clones, with 90% to 96% found just once. Remarks on this clone: Its antigen is not identified.

Study-level findings and limits: Sampling involved blood alone; tissue repertoires likely differ. Deeper or shallower sequencing was expected to change how clonotypes are shared among donors.

There were only Caucasian adults among the donors, and all lived in Nashville, Tennessee. The sequencing sample was made of naive CD4+ T cells sorted from blood. Noted subset: CD45RA+ positively selected. This chain joins TRBV11-2 and TRBJ1-4; 9 bases line up with TRBD1. The TCR sequence derives from a woman aged 30 to 39 in good health. The CDR3 sequence: CASSRPTGGYEKLFF. The DNA for the CDR3 is TGTGCCAGCAGCCGACCGACAGGGGGATATGAAAAACTGTTTTTT.